This T cell receptor (beta chain) was captured in a study of T cells in Graves' hyperthyroidism and ophthalmopathy. PBMCs were collected from a 10 ml volume of fresh peripheral blood. V was shortened by 3 bases and J by 4 bases, with 12 bases between the two germline ends. Germline V gene sequence: CDR1 MNHEY, CDR2 SMNVEV (reference sequence). The CDR3 sequence is 15 residues long. About this clonotype itself: The antigen remains undetermined.

Findings of the study overall: Blood shared most expanded thyroid clonotypes above 0.001. Progression to ophthalmopathy was predicted a median of roughly 6.5 months early.

TCR beta CDR3 regions were amplified from RNA. The TCR CDR3 first-round RT-PCR relied on the HTBI primer set. TCRdb passed the multiplex PCR reads through MiXCR, listing each CDR3 protein once. This sample carries some 560,000 distinct CDR3 sequences, 12% to 15% of them seen once, and the ten largest clones take roughly 14%. Sequencing was performed on blood. This receptor was taken from a woman aged 40 to 50 with Graves' hyperthyroidism. The chain combines TRBV27 with TRBJ2-2, with a tentative D call TRBD2 (6 bases). The CDR3 DNA is TGTGCCAGCAGTTTCGGAGGGGAGTCCACCGGGGAGCTGTTTTTT. It specifies CASSFGGESTGELFF.